These T cell receptor beta chains were read from a single sample in a study of control samples from healthy donors and cancer patients. The protocol was immunoSEQ multiplex PCR, while the TCRdb copy is restricted to in-frame clones and leaves out a portion. The repertoire holds tens of thousands of clones, with 70% as singletons. The sample taken for sequencing was formalin-fixed, paraffin-embedded tissue. All receptors derive from a male donor with melanoma. The CDR3 runs from the conserved cysteine through the conserved F or W. D genes are given only for firm matches. Size is stated for part of the rows, as once, few or many counts, or as a class when the clone is expanded.

>TRBV4-1|TRBD1|NA|TRBJ1-1
TGCGCCAGCAGCCCACAAACCGGGACAGGGGGCTTTGGCACTGAAGCTTTCTTT
CASSPQTGTGGFGTEAFF
>TRBV5-1|NA|many|TRBJ2-5
TGCGCCAGCAGCTTCGAGAACCAAGAGACCCAGTACTTC
CASSFENQETQYF
>TRBV6-5|NA|few|TRBJ2-7
TGTGCCAGCAGGGACTGGGACGGTATGTCCTACGAGCAGTACTTC
CASRDWDGMSYEQYF
>TRBV19|NA|NA|TRBJ1-2
TGTGCCAGTAGTATAGATTCGGACGCGGGGGCCCCCGGCACCTTC
CASSIDSDAGAPGTF
>TRBV5-6|NA|NA|TRBJ2-1
TGTGCCAGCAGCTTAACAGGGGGGGCCTACAATGAGCAGTTCTTC
CASSLTGGAYNEQFF
>TRBV7-9|TRBD1|NA|TRBJ2-7
TGTGCCAGCAGCTCCGACAGGGGAAGGTCCTACGAGCAGTACTTC
CASSSDRGRSYEQYF
>TRBV7-9|NA|NA|TRBJ2-3
TGTGCCAGCAGCTTATACCGAGCAGATACGCAGTATTTT
CASSLYRADTQYF
>TRBV28|NA|NA|TRBJ2-6
TGTGCCACCACACAGGGATCCGGGGCCAACGTCCTGACTTTC
CATTQGSGANVLTF
>TRBV30|NA|NA|TRBJ1-2
TGTGCCAACTGGAGACGCGGAGGCTACACCTTC
CANWRRGGYTF
>TRBV18|NA|NA|TRBJ2-7
TGTGCCAGCTCACCCTCCGGGACCCGCTACGAGCAGTACTTC
CASSPSGTRYEQYF
>TRBV15|NA|NA|TRBJ1-1
TGTGCCACCAGCTCACACCGGAACACTGAAGCTTTCTTT
CATSSHRNTEAFF
>TRBV6-5|TRBD1|NA|TRBJ1-2
TGTGCCAGCAGTTACGCAGGGACAGGGGTTGGCTACACCTTC
CASSYAGTGVGYTF
>TRBV10-3|TRBD2|NA|TRBJ2-7
TGTGCCATCAGTCGGACTAGCGGGAGGGCCGGTCTCCCCTACGAGCAGTACTTC
CAISRTSGRAGLPYEQYF
>TRBV24-1|TRBD1|NA|TRBJ2-1
TGTGCCACCAGTGATTTCTCCGGGACAGGGTTCAATGAGCAGTTCTTC
CATSDFSGTGFNEQFF
>TRBV3-1/TRBV3-2|NA|few|TRBJ2-2
TGTGCCAGCAGCCTGGGGGGGGCTGGGGAGCTGTTTTTT
CASSLGGAGELFF
>TRBV30|NA|NA|TRBJ2-1
TGTGCCTGGAGTAGGCGGGAAGCGTCCTACAATGAGCAGTTCTTC
CAWSRREASYNEQFF
>TRBV29-1|NA|NA|TRBJ2-5
TGCAGCGTTCGGGGCCCTTCTTTAGTAGAGACCCAGTACTTC
CSVRGPSLVETQYF
>TRBV15|TRBD2|NA|TRBJ2-3
TGTGCCACCAGCAGAGATAGGACTAGCGGCGATACGCAGTATTTT
CATSRDRTSGDTQYF
>TRBV27|NA|once|TRBJ2-3
TGTGCCAGCCAACCTTGGACGGATACAGATACGCAGTATTTT
CASQPWTDTDTQYF
>TRBV6-5|NA|NA|TRBJ1-6
TGTGCCAGCAGTCGAGTCCAGGACAGTTATTCACCCCTCCACTTT
CASSRVQDSYSPLHF
>TRBV5-6|NA|NA|TRBJ2-7
TGTGCCAGCAGCCTGACAGGAGGGGGGCAGTACTTC
CASSLTGGGQYF
>TRBV14|NA|once|TRBJ1-1
TGTGCCAGCAGCCAACACCGGGACACTGAAGCTTTCTTT
CASSQHRDTEAFF
>TRBV28|NA|NA|TRBJ2-5
TGTGCCAGCAGCGGGCTAGGTCCTGAGACCCAGTACTTC
CASSGLGPETQYF
>TRBV5-1|TRBD1|NA|TRBJ1-4
TGCGCCAGCAGAACAGGACAGGGCACTAATGAAAAACTGTTTTTT
CASRTGQGTNEKLFF
>TRBV29-1|NA|few|TRBJ2-5
TGCAGCGCCCGACAGGAGACCCAGTACTTC
CSARQETQYF
>TRBV28|NA|NA|TRBJ1-5
TGTGCCAGCAGTTCCGCGGGACTTACGAGCAATCAGCCCCAGCATTTT
CASSSAGLTSNQPQHF
>TRBV23-1|TRBD2|NA|TRBJ2-7
TGCGCCAGCAGTCAATCGACTAGCGGAACCTACGAGCAGTACTTC
CASSQSTSGTYEQYF
>TRBV29-1|NA|NA|TRBJ2-5
TGCAGCGTTGTATCTGGGTTCGGTTTAGGGACCCAGTACTTC
CSVVSGFGLGTQYF
>TRBV5-1|NA|NA|TRBJ2-7
TGCGCCAGCACCTGGGGTATGGGACCCTCCTACGAGCAGTACTTC
CASTWGMGPSYEQYF
>TRBV7-2|NA|once|TRBJ2-3
TGTGCCAGCACCCGGGTCGTGGCTAGAGGTACAGATACGCAGTATTTT
CASTRVVARGTDTQYF
>TRBV7-9|NA|NA|TRBJ2-3
TGTGCCAGCAGCTTAGGGCGGGCTAGCACAGATACGCAGTATTTT
CASSLGRASTDTQYF
>TRBV30|NA|once|TRBJ2-7
TGTGCCTTCTCAGCCCAGGGTAGTCCGTACGAGCAGTACTTC
CAFSAQGSPYEQYF
>TRBV7-9|TRBD2|few|TRBJ2-3
TGTGCCAGCAGCGCTTCCGGGACTAGCGGTACAGATACGCAGTATTTT
CASSASGTSGTDTQYF
>TRBV3-1/TRBV3-2|NA|NA|TRBJ1-1
TGTGCCAGCAGCCAAGTGAGGAACACTGAAGCTTTCTTT
CASSQVRNTEAFF
>TRBV27|TRBD2|NA|TRBJ2-1
TGTGCCAGCACGGGGGGGACAGAGCAGTTCTTC
CASTGGTEQFF
>TRBV5-1|NA|NA|TRBJ1-2
TGCGCCAGCAGCTCCACGGACAGTTCCGGCTACACCTTC
CASSSTDSSGYTF
>TRBV7-9|NA|NA|TRBJ1-4
TGTGCCAGCAGCTTAGCCGGGGAAGGAACTAATGAAAAACTGTTTTTT
CASSLAGEGTNEKLFF
>TRBV27|NA|NA|TRBJ1-5
TGTGCCAGCAGTGTGACAGGCTCAAATCAGCCCCAGCATTTT
CASSVTGSNQPQHF
>TRBV11-3|TRBD1|NA|TRBJ2-7
TGTGCCAGCAGCCTCCGGGACAGGGGTATTCCTTACTACGAGCAGTACTTC
CASSLRDRGIPYYEQYF
>TRBV3-1/TRBV3-2|TRBD2|NA|TRBJ2-1
TGTGCCAGCAGCCACGGGACTAGCTCGTTTAGAGTTGATGAGCAGTTCTTC
CASSHGTSSFRVDEQFF
>TRBV15|TRBD1|NA|TRBJ2-1
TGTGCCACCAGCAGAGGGGGACAGGGGGCTTGGGATGAGCAGTTCTTC
CATSRGGQGAWDEQFF
>TRBV30|NA|NA|TRBJ1-1
TGTGCCTGGAGTACCCCAGGGTTTAACACTGAAGCTTTCTTT
CAWSTPGFNTEAFF
>TRBV7-3|NA|NA|TRBJ2-3
TGTGCCAGCAGCTTAACGGAGGGGGCCCCCACAGATACGCAGTATTTT
CASSLTEGAPTDTQYF
>TRBV2|TRBD2|NA|TRBJ2-3
TGTGCCAGCAGACCCGGGACTAGTGCAGATACGCAGTATTTT
CASRPGTSADTQYF
>TRBV27|NA|few|TRBJ1-5
TGTGCCAGCCACGTTGGCCAGTCTCTCATTCAGCCCCAGCATTTT
CASHVGQSLIQPQHF
>TRBV5-1|TRBD2|NA|TRBJ2-2
TGCGCCAGCAGCTTGAGCGGGGGGAACACCGGGGAGCTGTTTTTT
CASSLSGGNTGELFF
>TRBV6-5|NA|NA|TRBJ1-1
TGTGCCAGCAGTTACCGTCGTACAGGGTCCACTGAAGCTTTCTTT
CASSYRRTGSTEAFF
>TRBV15|NA|NA|TRBJ1-5
TGTGCCACCAGCAGAGAGAATCAGCCCCAGCATTTT
CATSRENQPQHF
>TRBV14|TRBD2|few|TRBJ2-1
TGTGCCAGCAGCCAAGCGGGAGGGCCACTGGTGTTCTTC
CASSQAGGPLVFF
>TRBV18|NA|NA|TRBJ1-3
TGTGCCAGCTCACCCCCGGGGGGGAAGCTCACTACTGGAAACACCATATATTTT
CASSPPGGKLTTGNTIYF
>TRBV16|NA|NA|TRBJ2-3
TGTGCCAGCAGCCTTCCGGACCAAAATACGCAGTATTTT
CASSLPDQNTQYF
>TRBV29-1|NA|NA|TRBJ2-7
TGCAGCGTTAGGGAGTACGAGCAGTACTTC
CSVREYEQYF
>TRBV4-1|TRBD2|NA|TRBJ2-5
TGCGCCAGCAGCCCACGACTAGCGGGAGGCTTGGAGACCCAGTACTTC
CASSPRLAGGLETQYF